This T cell receptor (beta chain) came from a study of cytomegalovirus exposure and HLA in healthy donors. Whole-study context: There were around 100 million unique TCR beta sequences, drawn from approximately 180 million T cells, in an earlier analysis.

The CDR3 has 15 residues. The V end was cut by 1 base, the J end by 4 bases, with 14 bases between. The germline V gene has CDR1 SGHTA and CDR2 FQGNSA. Donors consisted of healthy bone marrow donors. Both 60 Vbeta primers and 13 Jbeta primers went into the PCR. This table comes from immunoSEQ multiplex PCR, and its TCRdb copy is limited to in-frame clones, with some not included. Of under 250,000 clones listed, approximately 88% are singletons. The sequenced sample consisted of PBMCs. This chain joins TRBV7-2 and TRBJ2-7; tentative D call: TRBD2 (5 bases). This TCR came from a boy between 2 and 10 years old in good health and CMV-seronegative. The CDR3 sequence: CASSLGWGDPYEQYF. The DNA of the CDR3 is TGTGCCAGCAGCTTAGGATGGGGAGACCCTTACGAGCAGTACTTC.